This record covers a single TCR beta chain. The clone's antigen remains unknown. No clone much larger than this one lies a single base away; base qualities are absent. The data were obtained in a study of blood T cells in healthy people across ages (dated by TCRdb to 2013 to 2016). Background for the entire study: In model experiments, roughly one uniquely barcoded TCR beta cDNA molecule per two T cells was captured by template switching. To track age-related changes in TCR beta repertoire diversity, the study relied on deep sequencing normalized with unique cDNA molecular identifiers. The donors were split into four age groups: young (average about 16 years), middle-aged (roughly 39), aged (about 62) and long-lived (roughly 80). To avoid experimental bias, donors of different ages were randomly spread across the sequencing lanes. Using the same blood draw, the study looked at two additional independent replicas of 1 million unique cDNA reads for two donors, one aged 18 to 30 and the other aged 80 or older. On the study overall, not on this receptor specifically: Compared with the aged group, the long-lived group had more naive CD4+ T cells, fewer expanded clones and increased TCR diversity, suggesting age selection. Total diversity estimates from one million sequenced T cells were considered lower bounds and underestimates. Because donor CMV infection status was unknown, age-related changes in expanded clonotypes were potentially confounded. As age increased, observed TCR beta diversity per million T cells dropped in a roughly linear way, and a significant reduction was already evident by age about 40. There was a strong correlation between observed TCR beta diversity and the percentage of naive T cells measured by flow cytometry. Since profiling was done on bulk unsorted PBMCs, naive and antigen-experienced compartments could not be conclusively compared.

Libraries were made using 5' RACE. Sequencing was performed on an Illumina HiSeq 2500. A second PCR of about 7 to 12 cycles was performed with a sample-barcoded 5' primer and a J-beta primer mix. Each TCR beta cDNA molecule received a unique molecular identifier from a template-switch 5' adaptor carrying 12 random nucleotides. Each sample yielded at least 3 million CDR3-containing paired-end reads. The Mint cDNA synthesis kit, primed by a TRBC-specific oligonucleotide, was used to synthesize first-strand cDNA from all RNA. Following uracil-DNA glycosylase treatment, a first 18-cycle PCR with universal primers M1SS and BC2_uni_R was performed on all cDNA. Regarding the original processing steps: For normalization, 1 million high-quality reads, each with a distinct molecular identifier, were randomly selected from each sample. Reads sharing molecular identifiers were discarded rather than binned into consensus sequences. MiTCR, with a Q25 quality threshold and the strictest error-elimination algorithm, was used for CDR3 identification, clonotype clustering and error correction. A nonparametric unseen species model with Euler transformation was used to estimate a lower bound on total TCR beta diversity. TCRdb handled the public reads itself, with Q25 trimming in fastp and clone calling in MiXCR, and kept productive beta chains. Rows matching on CDR3 protein sequence are summarized as one entry with the most common DNA and genes. The V and J calls and clone size come from TCRdb's table, not from the authors' own analysis. The sample data list 500,000 to 700,000 distinct CDR3 sequences, and 25% to 35% of these were observed just once. The top ten clones comprise around 16% of the sample.

The approximately 40 donors, aged about 6 to 95 years, were systemically healthy Caucasian individuals from Russia. Ten milliliters of peripheral blood were drawn from each donor into EDTA-treated Vacutainer tubes. Ficoll-Paque density-gradient centrifugation was used to isolate PBMCs, with at least 7 million per sample. Trizol reagent was used to extract total RNA from the PBMCs, yielding at least 6 micrograms per sample. The percentages of naive CD45RAhigh/CD27high T cells were determined by flow cytometry on a PBMC aliquot from every donor. The receptor's source is a woman older than 75 in good health. Source material: blood.

The DNA reads as follows: TGCAGTGCTAGAGATCTTAGGGTCCACAATGAGCAGTTCTTC. Its translation is CSARDLRVHNEQFF. The chain couples TRBV20-1 to TRBJ2-1; the D gene assignment is ambiguous. V was cut back by 0 bases and J by 5 bases, leaving a gap of 11 bases between them. The cysteine opens and the phenylalanine closes a CDR3 of 14 amino acids. Only the CDR3 DNA is retained, 42 bases long and in frame from the first base. CDR1 and CDR2 are drawn from the germline V gene (reference sequence): DFQATT, SNEGSKA.